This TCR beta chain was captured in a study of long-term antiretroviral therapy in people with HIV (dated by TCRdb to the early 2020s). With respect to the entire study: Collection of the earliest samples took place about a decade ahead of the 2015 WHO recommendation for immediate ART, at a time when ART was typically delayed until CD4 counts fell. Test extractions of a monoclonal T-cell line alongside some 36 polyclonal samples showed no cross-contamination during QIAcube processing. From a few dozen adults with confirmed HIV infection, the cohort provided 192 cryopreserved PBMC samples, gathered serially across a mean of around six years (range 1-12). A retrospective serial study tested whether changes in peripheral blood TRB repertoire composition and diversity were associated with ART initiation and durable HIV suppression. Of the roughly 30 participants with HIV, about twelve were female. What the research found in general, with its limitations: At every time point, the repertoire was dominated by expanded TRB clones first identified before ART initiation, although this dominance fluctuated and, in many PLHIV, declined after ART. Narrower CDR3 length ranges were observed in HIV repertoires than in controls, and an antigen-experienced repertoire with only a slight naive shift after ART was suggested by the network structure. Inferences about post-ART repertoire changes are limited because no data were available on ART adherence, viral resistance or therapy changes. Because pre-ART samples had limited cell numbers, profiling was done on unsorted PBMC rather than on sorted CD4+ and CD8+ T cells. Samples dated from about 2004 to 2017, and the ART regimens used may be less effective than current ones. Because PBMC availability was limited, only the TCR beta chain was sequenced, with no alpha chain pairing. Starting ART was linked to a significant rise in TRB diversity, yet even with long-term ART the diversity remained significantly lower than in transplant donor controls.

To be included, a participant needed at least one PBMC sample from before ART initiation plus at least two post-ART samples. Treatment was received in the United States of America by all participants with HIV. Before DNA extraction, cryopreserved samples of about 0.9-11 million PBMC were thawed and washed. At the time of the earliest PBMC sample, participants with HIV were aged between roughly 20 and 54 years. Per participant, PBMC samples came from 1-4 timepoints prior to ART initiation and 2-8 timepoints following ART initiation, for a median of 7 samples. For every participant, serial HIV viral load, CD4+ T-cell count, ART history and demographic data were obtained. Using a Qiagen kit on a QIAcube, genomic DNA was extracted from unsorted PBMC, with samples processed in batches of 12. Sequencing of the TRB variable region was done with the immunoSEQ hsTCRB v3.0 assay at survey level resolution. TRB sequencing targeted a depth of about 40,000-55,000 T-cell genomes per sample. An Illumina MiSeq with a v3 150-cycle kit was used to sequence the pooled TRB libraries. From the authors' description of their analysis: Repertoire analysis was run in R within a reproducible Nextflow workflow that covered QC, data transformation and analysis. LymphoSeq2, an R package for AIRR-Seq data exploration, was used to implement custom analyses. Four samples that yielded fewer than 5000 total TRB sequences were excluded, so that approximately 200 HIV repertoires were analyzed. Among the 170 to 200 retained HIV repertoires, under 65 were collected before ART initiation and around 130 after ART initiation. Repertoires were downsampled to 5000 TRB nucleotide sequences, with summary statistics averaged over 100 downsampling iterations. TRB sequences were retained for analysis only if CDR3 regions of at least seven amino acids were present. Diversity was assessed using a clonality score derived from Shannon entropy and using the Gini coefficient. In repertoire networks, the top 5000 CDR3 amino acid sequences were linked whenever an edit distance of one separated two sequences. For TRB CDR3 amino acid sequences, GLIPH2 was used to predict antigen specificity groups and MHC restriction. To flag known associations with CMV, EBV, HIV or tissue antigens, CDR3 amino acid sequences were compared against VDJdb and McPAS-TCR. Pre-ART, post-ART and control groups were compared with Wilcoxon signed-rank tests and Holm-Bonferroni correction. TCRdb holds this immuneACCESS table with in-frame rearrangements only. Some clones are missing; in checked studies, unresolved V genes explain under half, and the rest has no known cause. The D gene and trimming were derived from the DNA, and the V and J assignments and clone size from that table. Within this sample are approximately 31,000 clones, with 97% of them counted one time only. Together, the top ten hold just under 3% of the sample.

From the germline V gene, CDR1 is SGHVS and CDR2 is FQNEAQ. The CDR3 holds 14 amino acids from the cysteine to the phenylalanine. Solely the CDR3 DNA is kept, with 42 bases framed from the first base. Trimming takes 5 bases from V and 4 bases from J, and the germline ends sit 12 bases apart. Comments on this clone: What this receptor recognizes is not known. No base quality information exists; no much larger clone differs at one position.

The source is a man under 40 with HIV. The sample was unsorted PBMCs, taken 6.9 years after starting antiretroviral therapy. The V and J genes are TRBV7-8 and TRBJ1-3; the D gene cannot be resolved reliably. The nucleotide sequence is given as TGTGCCAGCAGCCTTGGGATCTCGGGAAACACCATATATTTT. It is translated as CASSLGISGNTIYF.